This T cell receptor beta chain was obtained from a study of blood T cells in healthy people across ages. Using a J-beta primer mix together with a sample-barcoded 5' primer, a second PCR was run for roughly 6 to 11 cycles. Each CDR3 protein is one row after TCRdb ran MiXCR on the 5' RACE reads. The data contain approximately 800,000 distinct CDR3 sequences, 53% of them singletons. General study results and limits: A strong correlation was found between TCR beta diversity and the percentage of naive T cells. The study regarded diversity estimates from one million T cells as underestimates. Long-lived donors carried more naive CD4+ cells and greater diversity than aged donors.

The V end lost 6 bases, the J end lost 0 bases, and 18 bases lay between the germline ends. Germline lookup yields CDR1 MNHNY and CDR2 SVGAGI (reference sequence). The CDR3 runs to 17 residues. A remark on this clonotype: Its target is unknown.

The sample comprised blood. V and J are TRBV6-6 and TRBJ2-1; D ambiguous. The sequence came from a man older than 75 in good health. CDR3 protein: CASSGPMVAHSYNEQFF. The CDR3 bases are TGTGCCAGCAGCGGCCCAATGGTGGCCCACTCCTACAATGAGCAGTTCTTC.